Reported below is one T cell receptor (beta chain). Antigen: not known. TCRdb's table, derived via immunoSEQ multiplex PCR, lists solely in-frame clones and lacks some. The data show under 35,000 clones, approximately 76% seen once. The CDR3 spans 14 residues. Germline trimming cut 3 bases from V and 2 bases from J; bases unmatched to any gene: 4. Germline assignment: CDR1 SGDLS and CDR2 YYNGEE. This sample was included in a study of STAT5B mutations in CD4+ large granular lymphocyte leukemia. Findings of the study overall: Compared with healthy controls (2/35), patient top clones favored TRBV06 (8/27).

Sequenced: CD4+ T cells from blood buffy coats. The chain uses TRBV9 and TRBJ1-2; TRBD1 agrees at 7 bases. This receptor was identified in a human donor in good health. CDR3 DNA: TGTGCCAGCAGCGACGGGACAGCGAACTATGGCTACACCTTC. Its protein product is CASSDGTANYGYTF.